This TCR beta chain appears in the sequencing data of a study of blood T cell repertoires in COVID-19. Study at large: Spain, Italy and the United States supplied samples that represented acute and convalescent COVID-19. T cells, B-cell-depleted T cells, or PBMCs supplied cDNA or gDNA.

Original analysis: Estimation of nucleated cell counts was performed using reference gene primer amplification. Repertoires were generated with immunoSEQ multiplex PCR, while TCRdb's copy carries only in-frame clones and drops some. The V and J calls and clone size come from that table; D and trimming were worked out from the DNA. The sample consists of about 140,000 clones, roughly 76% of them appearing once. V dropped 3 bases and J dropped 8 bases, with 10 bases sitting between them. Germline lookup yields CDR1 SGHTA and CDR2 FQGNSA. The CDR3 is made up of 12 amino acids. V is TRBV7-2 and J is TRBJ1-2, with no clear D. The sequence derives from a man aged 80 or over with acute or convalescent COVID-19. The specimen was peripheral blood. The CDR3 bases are TGTGCCAGCAGCTTTCGGGCGGGGGGCTACACCTTC. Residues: CASSFRAGGYTF.